Listed here are 16 T cell receptor beta chains from one sample, sequenced in a study of blood T cells in healthy people across ages (dated by TCRdb to between 2015 and 2017). The library was produced with 5' RACE. Sequenced on an Illumina HiSeq 2500. The second PCR ran for roughly 7 to 12 cycles and used a J-beta primer mix along with a sample-barcoded 5' primer. TCRdb trimmed the raw reads at Q25, called clones with MiXCR and kept productive beta chains. All rows with the same CDR3 protein become a single entry with the most common DNA and genes. Here the sample has over a million distinct CDR3 sequences; 45% occur a single time. Together, the top ten hold under 20% of the sample. The source material was blood. These receptors all stem from a woman aged 60-75 years in good health.

A few counts support this clonotype. This rearrangement joins TRBV4-1 to TRBJ2-1, with 7 nucleotides matching TRBD2. The ends lost 1 base at V and 1 base at J; junction bases unmatched: 1. CDR3 size: 15 residues. Germline V lookup: CDR1 MGHRA, CDR2 YSYEKL. Written as DNA, the CDR3 is TGCGCCAGCAGCCAAGGCGGGGGTTCCTACAATGAGCAGTTCTTC. Residues: CASSQGGGSYNEQFF.

The chain carries TRBV28 and TRBJ2-3; TRBD2 aligns across 8 bases. The V gene end was trimmed by 11 bases and the J gene end by 1 base; junction bases not matched to a gene: 2. The CDR3 has 12 residues. Looked up from germline, CDR1 is MDHEN and CDR2 is SYDVKM. CDR3 loop: CAATSGTDTQYF. CDR3 coding DNA: TGTGCCGCGACTAGCGGCACAGATACGCAGTATTTT.

This chain uses TRBV7-2 with TRBJ2-7; D remains unclear. The J call could be wrong; TRBJ2-5 is a better fit for the DNA end. Germline-derived CDR1 and CDR2 are SGHTA and FQGNSA. CDR3 length: 15 amino acids. CDR3 residues: CASSLEVEFGETQYF. The CDR3 nucleotides are TGTGCCAGCAGCTTAGAGGTGGAGTTCGGAGAGACCCAGTACTTC.

J is TRBJ2-7 and V is TRBV5-5; TRBD1 is a possible D gene (6 bases). The CDR3 runs to 15 residues. The V end lost 4 bases, the J end lost 2 bases, and 16 bases lay between the germline ends. Germline V gives CDR1 SGHKS, CDR2 YYEKEE (reference sequence). The CDR3 is CASSIATGPAYEQYF. In DNA, the CDR3 is TGTGCCAGCAGCATTGCCACAGGGCCGGCCTACGAGCAGTACTTC.

The chain combines TRBV9 with TRBJ2-1, with 10 bases identical to TRBD2. V dropped 4 bases and J dropped 7; count of bases not matched to a gene: 5. The CDR3 extends over 14 amino acids. The germline gives CDR1 SGDLS, CDR2 YYNGEE. Written as DNA, the CDR3 is TGTGCCAGCAGCCACCCGACTAGCGGGAATGAGCAGTTCTTC. As protein: CASSHPTSGNEQFF. Using reference TRBV9 and TRBJ2-1 for the parts outside the CDR3, the full variable domain is DSGVTQTPKHLITATGQRVTLRCSPRSGDLSVYWYQQSLDQGLQFLIQYYNGEERAKGNILERFSAQQFPDLHSELNLSSLELGDSALYFCASSHPTSGNEQFFGPGTRLTVL.

This clonotype was found a few times. The CDR3 region has the DNA TGTGCCAGCAGTTTAGCGCTTCTCTTCGAGCAGTACTTC. Translation: CASSLALLFEQYF. The chain uses TRBV12-3 or TRBV12-4 and TRBJ2-4; D not resolved. The J call is in doubt because the DNA end fits TRBJ2-7 better. CDR3 size: 13 residues.

The chain has TRBV20-1 and TRBJ1-5, with 8 nucleotides matching TRBD1. CDR1 and CDR2 (germline): DFQATT, SNEGSKA (reference sequence). The CDR3 sequence is 16 residues long. The ends lost 0 bases at V and 7 bases at J; junction bases unmatched: 11. The CDR3 bases are TGCAGTGCTAGAGATATATGGCAGGGGGCAGGACAGCCCCAGCATTTT. Residues: CSARDIWQGAGQPQHF.

In this sample, this clonotype turned up a few times. This chain connects TRBV7-9 to TRBJ2-1; 10 nucleotides match TRBD2. Germline V gene data show CDR1 as SEHNR and CDR2 as FQNEAQ (reference sequence). V lost 6 bases to trimming and J lost 8 bases; unmatched junction nucleotides: 25. CDR3 length: 20 amino acids. The CDR3 bases are TGTGCCAGCAGTCTTCAGATCGGGATAAGTCTAGCGGGAGACTCTGATGAGCAGTTCTTC. The encoded protein is CASSLQIGISLAGDSDEQFF.

The chain carries TRBV18 and TRBJ2-5; perhaps TRBD1 as D (6 bases). CDR3 length: 16 residues. Germline assignment: CDR1 KGHSH and CDR2 LQKENI. V lost 0 bases and J 3 bases, leaving 14 bases between the germline ends. The CDR3 DNA sequence: TGTGCCAGCTCACCACCGGTGGACGGACAGAAAGAGACCCAGTACTTC. Amino acids: CASSPPVDGQKETQYF.

DNA of the CDR3: TGCAGTGCTAGTCAGGTTCCGCAGTATTTT. Translated: CSASQVPQYF. This chain joins TRBV20-1 and TRBJ2-3, with D uncertain. This CDR3 comprises 10 residues. CDR1 and CDR2 from the germline V gene are DFQATT and SNEGSKA (reference sequence). Trimming left V 3 bases short and J 10 bases short, with 8 bases between.

The V gene is TRBV25-1, the J gene TRBJ1-2; TRBD1 matches at 10 bases. CDR3 size: 14 residues. CDR1 MGHDK and CDR2 SYGVNS come from the germline V gene. V gave up 2 bases and J gave up 7 bases; unmatched junction bases: 4. As DNA, the CDR3 is TGTGCCAGCAGTGAAGTGGGACAGGGGACTGGCTACACCTTC. This codes for CASSEVGQGTGYTF.

This clonotype was counted a few times. The chain is built from TRBV5-8 and TRBJ1-2; D uncertain. The length of the CDR3 is 10 residues. Trimming removed 4 bases from V and 8 bases from J, with 6 bases in between. CDR1 and CDR2 (germline): SGHTS, YDEGEE. Here the CDR3 reads CASSRTGYTF. As DNA, the CDR3 is TGTGCCAGCAGCCGGACCGGCTACACCTTC.

This clonotype was recorded a few times. The chain has TRBV20-1 and TRBJ1-5; D might be TRBD1 (5 bases). The V and J ends lost 5 bases and 6 bases respectively, with 17 bases between them. Per the germline V gene, CDR1 is DFQATT and CDR2 is SNEGSKA (reference sequence). The CDR3 has 14 residues. The CDR3 here is CSASLGTGGQPQHF. The CDR3, as DNA: TGCAGTGCTTCCCTCGGGACTGGGGGTCAGCCCCAGCATTTT.

This clonotype was seen only a few times. In DNA, the CDR3 is TGTGCCAGCACCCAGACGGGGGACAGGGGAGATACGCAGTATTTT. Translated: CASTQTGDRGDTQYF. V gene TRBV11-2 combines with J gene TRBJ2-3, with 10 bases identical to TRBD1. The J segment lost 5 bases and the V segment lost 7 bases, leaving 9 bases of the junction unmatched. From germline, CDR1 is SGHAT and CDR2 FQNNGV. This CDR3 contains 15 residues.

This clonotype was counted between two and nine times. This chain links TRBV6-5 with TRBJ2-7; D tentatively reads TRBD1 or TRBD2 (5 bases each). Germline assignment: CDR1 MNHEY and CDR2 SVGAGI. This CDR3 comprises 13 residues. Trimming took 6 bases from V and 4 from J, leaving 13 bases between them. In DNA form, the CDR3 reads TGTGCCAGCAGCCTAATGGGGGTTTACGAGCAGTACTTC. As protein: CASSLMGVYEQYF.

This chain links TRBV11-2 with TRBJ2-3, with 13 bases identical to TRBD2. V dropped 5 bases and J dropped 5; count of bases not matched to a gene: 10. CDR3 length: 17 residues. The germline gives CDR1 SGHAT, CDR2 FQNNGV. In DNA, the CDR3 is TGTGCCAGCAGCCCCCGACTAGCGGGAGGAAATGGAGATACGCAGTATTTT. This gives the protein CASSPRLAGGNGDTQYF.